One sample yielded the 3 T cell receptor beta chains listed below, sequenced in a study of blood T cells in healthy people across ages. Then a second PCR, running about 6 to 12 cycles, was carried out with a sample-barcoded 5' primer and a J-beta primer mix. MiXCR, applied by TCRdb to the 5' RACE reads, yields one record per CDR3 protein. This table has 790,000 or so distinct CDR3 sequences, around 50% appearing once. Sequencing input: blood. The receptors were sampled from a middle-aged man in good health.

This clonotype was seen more than once but under ten times. The chain uses TRBV7-2 and TRBJ2-1, with 8 bases aligning to TRBD2. The CDR3 has 15 residues. Trimming at V came to 4 bases and at J to 5 bases, leaving 7 bases not matched to a gene. The germline gives CDR1 SGHTA, CDR2 FQGNSA. The CDR3 spells CASSSRLARDNEQFF. DNA of the CDR3: TGTGCCAGCAGCTCCCGACTAGCGAGAGACAATGAGCAGTTCTTC.

This clonotype turned up a few times. The chain uses TRBV5-1 and TRBJ2-7; no reliable D call. CDR1 is SGHRS, CDR2 YFSETQ, per germline. Trimming removed 0 bases at V and 4 bases at J, with 11 bases between. The CDR3 loop spans 14 amino acids. CDR3 amino acids: CASSLAQEFYEQYF. CDR3 bases: TGCGCCAGCAGCTTGGCCCAGGAGTTTTACGAGCAGTACTTC. Complete variable domain (other parts from reference TRBV5-1 and TRBJ2-7): KAGVTQTPRYLIKTRGQQVTLSCSPISGHRSVSWYQQTPGQGLQFLFEYFSETQRNKGNFPGRFSGRQFSNSRSEMNVSTLELGDSALYLCASSLAQEFYEQYFGPGTRLTVT.

This clonotype came up a few times. The chain is built from TRBV6-2 or TRBV6-3 and TRBJ2-5; D call uncertain. CDR3 size: 13 residues. Per germline, CDR1 MNHEY and CDR2 SVGEGT. Trimming pared 11 bases from V and 5 bases from J, leaving 18 bases between. This CDR3 reads CACLSGPMETQYF. The CDR3 nucleotides are TGTGCCTGCTTATCCGGGCCAATGGAGACCCAGTACTTC.